One sample yielded the 25 T cell receptor beta chains listed below, sequenced in a study of CD8 T cells in ankylosing spondylitis. Study-wide results and limits: Seven to nine highly homologous variants made up a TCR beta motif that seemed to typify ankylosing spondylitis blood.

TCRdb re-derived calls from the 5' RACE reads in MiXCR, one entry per CDR3 protein. The sample contains about 450,000 distinct CDR3 sequences, 25% to 30% of which appear only once. Their antigens are not known. Sample: blood, either unsorted or a sorted T cell fraction (not recorded which). The receptors stem from a male donor with ankylosing spondylitis.

This clonotype has just a few counts. The J gene is TRBJ1-5, the V gene TRBV5-1; 9 bases map to TRBD1. J lost 6 bases, V lost 4 bases, and 8 bases had no gene match. Germline assignment: CDR1 SGHRS and CDR2 YFSETQ. The CDR3 length is 15 residues. The CDR3 DNA is TGCGCCAGCAGCATAGGCGGGACAGGGCTTCAGCCCCAGCATTTT. Translating gives CASSIGGTGLQPQHF.

The chain combines TRBV6-1 with TRBJ2-1; 7 bases align to TRBD1. Trimming at V came to 5 bases and at J to 3 bases, leaving 7 bases not matched to a gene. Germline V gene lookup returns CDR1 MNHNS and CDR2 SASEGT. CDR3 length: 15 amino acids. The CDR3 is CASSPTGQIYNEQFF. DNA of the CDR3: TGTGCCAGCAGTCCTACGGGACAGATCTACAATGAGCAGTTCTTC.

V and J are TRBV5-1 and TRBJ2-5; TRBD1 matches 9 bases. Germline CDR1 and CDR2: SGHRS and YFSETQ. This CDR3 is built from 14 residues. V lost 4 bases to trimming and J lost 5 bases; unmatched junction nucleotides: 6. DNA for the CDR3: TGCGCCAGCAGCATCACAGGGGGCGTGGAGACCCAGTACTTC. Translation gives CASSITGGVETQYF.

This clonotype came up a few times. V and J are TRBV7-9 and TRBJ1-4, with D unresolved. Germline assignment: CDR1 SEHNR and CDR2 FQNEAQ (reference sequence). The CDR3 sequence is 16 residues long. Between the trimmed V and J ends, which lost 6 bases and 7 bases, there was a span of 21 bases. The CDR3 DNA follows: TGTGCCAGCAGTTCTCTTTTAGCGGGCGGTAGTGAAAAACTGTTTTTT. Protein: CASSSLLAGGSEKLFF.

This chain joins TRBV5-6 and TRBJ2-5, with D perhaps being TRBD1 or TRBD2 (5 bases each). The CDR3 length is 16 residues. In germline, CDR1 is SGHDT, CDR2 YYEEEE. Trimming pared 0 bases from V and 1 base from J, leaving 13 bases between. The CDR3 is CASSLGEWDLQETQYF. The DNA for the CDR3 is TGTGCCAGCAGCTTGGGAGAATGGGACCTCCAAGAGACCCAGTACTTC.

The chain carries TRBV5-6 and TRBJ1-1, with D unclear. The germline V gene has CDR1 SGHDT and CDR2 YYEEEE. This CDR3 has 13 amino acids. Trimming cost V 5 bases and J 11 bases, with 19 bases left between them. The CDR3 here is CASSFFQLGEAFF. In nucleotides, the CDR3 is TGTGCCAGCAGTTTTTTTCAGTTGGGTGAGGCTTTCTTT.

The DNA for the CDR3 is TGTGCCTGGAGTCCAGACTCAAACACTGAAGCTTTCTTT. The encoded protein is CAWSPDSNTEAFF. The J gene is TRBJ1-1, the V gene TRBV30; D remains unclear. The V end lost 2 bases, the J end lost 2 bases, and 9 bases lay between the germline ends. Germline lookup yields CDR1 GTSNPN and CDR2 SVGIG (reference sequence). This CDR3 comprises 13 residues.

This clonotype was detected ten times or more. The chain combines TRBV5-1 with TRBJ2-2; D unclear. Trimming shortened V by 3 bases and J by 8 bases, and 8 bases separated the two germline ends. Germline V lookup: CDR1 SGHRS, CDR2 YFSETQ. The CDR3 spans 12 residues. The CDR3 reads CASSSSGGELFF. Written as DNA, the CDR3 is TGCGCCAGCAGCTCCTCCGGAGGGGAGCTGTTTTTT.

The J gene is TRBJ2-5, the V gene TRBV28; TRBD2 aligns across 7 bases. Per germline, CDR1 MDHEN and CDR2 SYDVKM. Trimming removed 3 bases from V and 4 bases from J; junction bases left unmatched: 8. The CDR3 is 15 amino acids. The CDR3 region is CASSFGRVVRETQYF. CDR3 coding DNA: TGTGCCAGCAGTTTTGGGAGGGTAGTTAGAGAGACCCAGTACTTC.

CDR3 sequence (DNA): TGTGCCAGCAGCGTAACAGGGATGAACACCGGGGAGCTGTTTTTT. Amino acid sequence: CASSVTGMNTGELFF. V and J are TRBV9 and TRBJ2-2, with a tentative D call TRBD1 (6 bases). Germline V gene lookup returns CDR1 SGDLS and CDR2 YYNGEE. CDR3 length: 15 residues. The V end was cut by 1 base, the J end by 1 base, with 8 bases between.

J is TRBJ1-4 and V is TRBV11-2, with unresolved D. The CDR3 spans 15 residues. Between the trimmed V and J ends, which lost 0 bases and 5 bases, there was a span of 10 bases. CDR1 and CDR2 (germline): SGHAT, FQNNGV. Here the CDR3 reads CASSLDLGRNEKLFF. DNA of the CDR3: TGTGCCAGCAGCTTAGACCTAGGACGGAATGAAAAACTGTTTTTT.

This clonotype was counted once. The rearrangement joins TRBV7-2 to TRBJ2-7, with 7 positions matching TRBD2. Germline CDR1 SGHTA, CDR2 FQGNSA. The CDR3 extends over 15 amino acids. The ends lost 6 bases at V and 0 bases at J; junction bases unmatched: 8. In nucleotides, the CDR3 is TGTGCCAGCAGTTTCCTGCGGGACTACTCCTACGAGCAGTACTTC. This gives the protein CASSFLRDYSYEQYF.

The chain uses TRBV7-9 and TRBJ2-2; D unclear. CDR3 length equals 13 residues. Germline CDR1 SEHNR, CDR2 FQNEAQ (reference sequence). With 3 bases removed from V and 8 bases from J, the gap between germline ends came to 10 bases. The CDR3 protein is CASSFVGDGELFF. In DNA form, the CDR3 reads TGTGCCAGCAGCTTCGTCGGCGATGGGGAGCTGTTTTTT.

This chain links TRBV7-6 with TRBJ2-2; no clear D. Per the germline V gene, CDR1 is SGHVS and CDR2 is FNYEAQ. Trimming removed 3 bases from V and 1 base from J, with 9 bases in between. This CDR3 spans 15 amino acids. CDR3 sequence: CASSFFFGNTGELFF. CDR3 nucleotides: TGTGCCAGCAGCTTCTTTTTTGGGAACACCGGGGAGCTGTTTTTT.

J is TRBJ2-3 and V is TRBV7-2; TRBD2 matches at 7 bases. This CDR3 comprises 16 residues. Germline CDR1 and CDR2: SGHTA and FQGNSA. V trimming: 1 base; J trimming: 1 base; junction bases outside the gene matches: 5. The CDR3 nucleotides read TGTGCCAGCAGCTTAGGAGCGGGGTGGGGCACAGATACGCAGTATTTT. It specifies CASSLGAGWGTDTQYF.

There are a few counts of this clonotype. The V gene is TRBV29-1, the J gene TRBJ2-1, with TRBD2 matching over 8 bases. This CDR3 spans 14 amino acids. V dropped 7 bases and J dropped 7; count of bases not matched to a gene: 12. CDR1 and CDR2 from the germline V gene are SQVTM and ANQGSEA. DNA of the CDR3: TGCAGCGGGGGTCCGAGCGGGAGCAATAATGAGCAGTTCTTC. It translates to CSGGPSGSNNEQFF.

The V and J genes are TRBV20-1 and TRBJ2-1, with D perhaps TRBD2 (5 bases). Germline V gives CDR1 DFQATT, CDR2 SNEGSKA (reference sequence). The length of the CDR3 is 14 residues. V lost 6 bases to trimming and J lost 9 bases, with 21 bases between them. This CDR3 is CSALPGRESPEQFF. The CDR3 DNA is TGCAGTGCACTGCCTGGGAGAGAGTCCCCTGAGCAGTTCTTC.

The J gene is TRBJ2-1, the V gene TRBV29-1; 9 nucleotides align to TRBD2. Germline V gene data show CDR1 as SQVTM and CDR2 as ANQGSEA. V lost 7 bases and J lost 5; bases outside the gene matches: 9. This CDR3 spans 14 amino acids. The CDR3 DNA follows: TGCAGCGCCCAACCGAGACTAGCGGACAATGAGCAGTTCTTC. Translation gives CSAQPRLADNEQFF.

This clonotype turned up a few times. The chain couples TRBV6-2 or TRBV6-3 to TRBJ2-7, with D perhaps TRBD1 or TRBD2 (5 bases each). Between the trimmed V and J ends, which lost 5 bases and 2 bases, there was a span of 19 bases. Germline loops: CDR1 MNHEY, CDR2 SVGEGT. The CDR3 extends over 16 amino acids. The CDR3 reads CASSTPIGAEAYEQYF. The CDR3 region has the DNA TGTGCCAGCAGTACCCCGATCGGGGCGGAAGCCTACGAGCAGTACTTC.

This clonotype has only a few counts. This chain uses TRBV6-2 or TRBV6-3 with TRBJ2-7, with 9 nucleotides matching TRBD1. Germline-derived CDR1 and CDR2 are MNHEY and SVGEGT. The CDR3 sequence is 14 residues long. J lost 5 bases, V lost 5 bases, and 7 bases had no gene match. This CDR3 reads CASSTRGQGHEQYV. CDR3 DNA sequence: TGTGCCAGCAGTACCCGGGGACAGGGCCACGAGCAGTACGTC.

The J gene is TRBJ2-1, the V gene TRBV18; 12 bases are a match to TRBD2. This CDR3 is 17 amino acids long. CDR1 and CDR2 from the germline V gene are KGHSH and LQKENI. With V trimmed by 5 bases and J by 7 bases, 12 bases remained unmatched. The CDR3 sequence is CASSFRTSGTVRNEQFF. DNA for the CDR3: TGTGCCAGCTCATTCCGGACTAGCGGGACTGTGAGGAATGAGCAGTTCTTC. Drawing the rest from reference TRBV18 and TRBJ2-1, the complete variable domain is NAGVMQNPRHLVRRRGQEARLRCSPMKGHSHVYWYRQLPEEGLKFMVYLQKENIIDESGMPKERFSAEFPKEGPSILRIQQVVRGDSAAYFCASSFRTSGTVRNEQFFGPGTRLTVL.

The gene calls are TRBV7-8 and TRBJ2-3; 9 nucleotides match TRBD2. This CDR3 contains 18 residues. V trimming: 2 bases; J trimming: 6 bases; junction bases outside the gene matches: 15. Germline lookup yields CDR1 SGHVS and CDR2 FQNEAQ. The CDR3 reads CASSLFPLTSGKADTQYF. The CDR3 nucleotides read TGTGCCAGCAGCTTATTCCCCTTGACTAGCGGAAAAGCGGATACGCAGTATTTT.

The sample holds a few counts of this clonotype. The chain employs TRBV29-1 and TRBJ1-1; D gene unclear. Germline V gene data show CDR1 as SQVTM and CDR2 as ANQGSEA. The ends were cut back, 1 base at V and 0 bases at J, with 9 bases in the middle. The CDR3 sequence is 14 residues long. Here the CDR3 DNA reads TGCAGCGTTGAAGTGGTTAGGGTGAACACTGAAGCTTTCTTT. Translation gives CSVEVVRVNTEAFF.

The chain combines TRBV20-1 with TRBJ1-2; D unclear. V was shortened by 3 bases and J by 3 bases, with 20 bases between the two germline ends. This CDR3 is 16 amino acids long. Germline values: CDR1 DFQATT, CDR2 SNEGSKA (reference sequence). The CDR3 sequence is CSASSGDKKLYYGYTF. The CDR3 DNA follows: TGCAGTGCTAGTAGCGGGGATAAAAAACTTTACTATGGCTACACCTTC.

This chain connects TRBV4-1 to TRBJ2-1; 7 bases are a match to TRBD1. The CDR3 runs 16 residues. CDR1 MGHRA and CDR2 YSYEKL come from the germline V gene. The V and J ends lost 0 bases and 2 bases, in that order; junction bases with no gene match: 4. The CDR3 protein is CASSQDDRVTYNEQFF. CDR3 nucleotides: TGCGCCAGCAGCCAAGACGACAGGGTGACCTACAATGAGCAGTTCTTC.